This TCR beta chain is drawn from a study of early T cells in non-severe SARS-CoV-2 infection. Looking at the study overall: Alpha and beta chains were unpaired, from unsorted whole-blood bulk RNA.

Germline-derived CDR1 and CDR2 are SNHLY and FYNNEI. With 2 bases clipped from V and 4 bases from J, the junction kept 15 bases outside the gene matches. This CDR3 comprises 18 residues. This clonotype was recorded many times. Its target is not known. Study findings and constraints: Private and CD4 specificities were missed by VDJdb matching, which favored anti-spike CD8 responses.

The TCR library protocol attached unique molecular identifiers to the individual cDNA molecules. TCRdb reprocessed the 5' RACE reads via MiXCR and lists one record per CDR3 protein. The sample has fewer than 70,000 distinct CDR3 sequences, roughly 12% seen once. This TCR was sampled from an adult who was a healthcare worker with PCR-confirmed SARS-CoV-2 infection or an uninfected control (not recorded which). Source material: whole blood. The chain employs TRBV2 and TRBJ1-1; 8 bases align to TRBD1. The CDR3 nucleotides are TGTGCCAGCAGTGAAAAGGGGATTCGACAGGGGTCCTCCACTGAAGCTTTCTTT. This encodes CASSEKGIRQGSSTEAFF. The entire variable domain, with the rest obtained from reference TRBV2 and TRBJ1-1, is as follows: EPEVTQTPSHQVTQMGQEVILRCVPISNHLYFYWYRQILGQKVEFLVSFYNNEISEKSEIFDDQFSVERPDGSNFTLKIRSTKLEDSAMYFCASSEKGIRQGSSTEAFFGQGTRLTVV.